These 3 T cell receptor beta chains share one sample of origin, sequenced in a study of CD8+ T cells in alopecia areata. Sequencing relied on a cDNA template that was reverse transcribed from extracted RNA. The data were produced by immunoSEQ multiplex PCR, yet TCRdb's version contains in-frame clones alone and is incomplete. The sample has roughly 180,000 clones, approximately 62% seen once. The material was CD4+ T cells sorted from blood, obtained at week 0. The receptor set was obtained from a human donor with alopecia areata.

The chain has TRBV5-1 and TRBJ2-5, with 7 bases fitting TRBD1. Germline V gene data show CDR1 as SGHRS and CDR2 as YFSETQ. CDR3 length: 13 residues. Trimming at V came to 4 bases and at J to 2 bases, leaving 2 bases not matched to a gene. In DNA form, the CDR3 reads TGCGCCAGCAGCAGGGACAGACAAGAGACCCAGTACTTC. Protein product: CASSRDRQETQYF.

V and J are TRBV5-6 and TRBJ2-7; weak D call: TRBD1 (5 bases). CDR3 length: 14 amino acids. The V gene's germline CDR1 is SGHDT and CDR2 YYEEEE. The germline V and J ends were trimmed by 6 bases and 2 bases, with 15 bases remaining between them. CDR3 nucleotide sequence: TGTGCCAGCACCCCCGTGGGGCGACCCTACGAGCAGTACTTC. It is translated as CASTPVGRPYEQYF.

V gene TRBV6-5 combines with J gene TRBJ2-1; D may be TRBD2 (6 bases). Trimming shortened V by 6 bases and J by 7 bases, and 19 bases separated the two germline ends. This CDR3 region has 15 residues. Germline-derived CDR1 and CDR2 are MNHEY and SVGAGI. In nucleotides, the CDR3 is TGTGCCAGCAGGGCACGACTAGGCCTCCTTAATGAGCAGTTCTTC. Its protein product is CASRARLGLLNEQFF.